The 31 T cell receptor beta chains listed next were all sequenced from one sample in a study of T-cell memory formation after mild COVID-19. TCRdb processed the 5' RACE reads anew with MiXCR; each CDR3 protein has one entry. The top ten clones hold just over 2% of a sample with about 180,000 distinct CDR3 sequences, around 15% of them seen once. The specimen was PBMCs or a T cell subset sorted from them (not recorded which). These receptors came from an adult woman who had mild COVID-19 (a few samples of this study predate the infection). Cell type and time point are not known.

V gene TRBV15 combines with J gene TRBJ2-1; 9 nucleotides line up with TRBD2. The V gene's germline CDR1 is LNHNV and CDR2 YYDKDF (reference sequence). The J segment lost 10 bases and the V segment lost 4 bases, leaving 11 bases of the junction unmatched. The CDR3 sequence is 15 residues long. The CDR3 loop reads CATSNGRGGVREQFF. The CDR3 nucleotides read TGTGCCACCAGCAACGGGCGGGGGGGAGTCAGGGAGCAGTTCTTC.

This chain uses TRBV6-6 with TRBJ1-1; tentatively, D is TRBD1 (5 bases). Between the trimmed V and J ends, which lost 8 bases and 4 bases, there was a span of 14 bases. The V gene's germline CDR1 is MNHNY and CDR2 SVGAGI (reference sequence). CDR3 length: 13 residues. The CDR3 reads CASWDVKATEAFF. The CDR3 bases are TGTGCCAGCTGGGACGTAAAAGCCACTGAAGCTTTCTTT.

The chain joins TRBV7-8 to TRBJ1-1, with D unresolved. Germline CDR1 reads SGHVS; CDR2 reads FQNEAQ. The CDR3 has 15 amino acids. V was shortened by 1 base and J by 4 bases, with 13 bases between the two germline ends. This CDR3 reads CASSLDGPLGTEAFF. CDR3 DNA: TGTGCCAGCAGCTTAGATGGCCCTTTGGGCACTGAAGCTTTCTTT. The variable domain in full, completed from reference TRBV7-8 and TRBJ1-1, reads GAGVSQSPRYKVAKRGQDVALRCDPISGHVSLFWYQQALGQGPEFLTYFQNEAQLDKSGLPSDRFFAERPEGSVSTLKIQRTQQEDSAVYLCASSLDGPLGTEAFFGQGTRLTVV.

This clonotype was seen a handful of times. The gene calls are TRBV24-1 and TRBJ2-2; weak D call: TRBD1 (6 bases). The germline gives CDR1 KGHDR, CDR2 SFDVKD. V was pared by 3 bases and J by 7 bases, with 17 bases between. This CDR3 has 16 amino acids. DNA for the CDR3: TGTGCCACCAGTGATACTAAGGGGACAATCGGCGGGGAGCTGTTTTTT. It specifies CATSDTKGTIGGELFF.

This clonotype appeared a few times. The chain links TRBV30 to TRBJ2-7; 14 nucleotides match TRBD2. J was trimmed by 5 bases and V by 5 bases; bases with no gene match: 2. CDR3 size: 13 residues. Germline lookup yields CDR1 GTSNPN and CDR2 SVGIG (reference sequence). In DNA form, the CDR3 reads TGTGCCTGGTGGACTAGCGGGGGGAACGAGCAGTACTTC. Translating gives CAWWTSGGNEQYF.

This sequence joins TRBV5-1 and TRBJ2-7; D may be TRBD1 (6 bases). The CDR3 loop spans 15 amino acids. From germline, CDR1 is SGHRS and CDR2 YFSETQ. V was cut by 2 bases and J by 5 bases, with 17 bases left in between. CDR3 coding DNA: TGCGCCAGCAGCTTAGGGACATCGGGCCTCCACGAGCAGTACTTC. It encodes CASSLGTSGLHEQYF.

V usage is TRBV7-2 and J usage is TRBJ2-7; 10 bases align to TRBD2. The V segment lost 4 bases and the J segment 2 bases; nucleotides outside the gene matches: 5. Germline V gene sequence: CDR1 SGHTA, CDR2 FQGNSA. This CDR3 spans 15 amino acids. The CDR3 DNA reads as TGTGCCAGCAGCTGGACTAGCGGCAGGACCTACGAGCAGTACTTC. It yields the protein CASSWTSGRTYEQYF.

The gene calls are TRBV7-9 and TRBJ1-1; 7 bases agree with TRBD1. Germline V gene sequence: CDR1 SEHNR, CDR2 FQNEAQ (reference sequence). The CDR3 totals 15 residues. The trim removed 6 bases at V and 2 bases at J, leaving 9 bases unmatched. CDR3: CASSRDSRLNTEAFF. The DNA of the CDR3 is TGTGCCAGCAGTCGGGACAGTCGTCTCAACACTGAAGCTTTCTTT. The variable domain in full, with the rest retrieved from reference TRBV7-9 and TRBJ1-1, is DTGVSQNPRHKITKRGQNVTFRCDPISEHNRLYWYRQTLGQGPEFLTYFQNEAQLEKSRLLSDRFSAERPKGSFSTLEIQRTEQGDSAMYLCASSRDSRLNTEAFFGQGTRLTVV.

The chain has TRBV4-1 and TRBJ2-5, with 7 bases fitting TRBD2. CDR1 is MGHRA and CDR2 is YSYEKL in the germline V gene. V lost 1 base to trimming and J lost 4 bases; unmatched junction nucleotides: 9. The CDR3 runs to 16 residues. The CDR3 nucleotides are TGCGCCAGCAGCCAAGCTCTCACGGGCGGGGGAGAGACCCAGTACTTC. Translated: CASSQALTGGGETQYF.

The CDR3 nucleotides read TGTGCCAGCAGTCCTACTGAGGGCTACACCTTC. Encoded protein: CASSPTEGYTF. The chain is built from TRBV2 and TRBJ1-2; D unclear. The CDR3 has 11 residues. V lost 5 bases, J lost 8 bases, and 9 bases lay in between. Germline values: CDR1 SNHLY, CDR2 FYNNEI.

The chain carries TRBV7-3 and TRBJ2-5; D possibly corresponds to TRBD2 (5 bases). V was trimmed by 5 bases and J by 4 bases, leaving 14 bases between them. The CDR3 covers 14 residues. Germline V gene sequence: CDR1 SGHTA, CDR2 FQGTGA. The CDR3 region has the DNA TGTGCCAGCAGCCGCGGGCTAGCATCAGAGACCCAGTACTTC. Translating it yields CASSRGLASETQYF. The entire variable domain, with the rest obtained from reference TRBV7-3 and TRBJ2-5, is as follows: GAGVSQTPSNKVTEKGKYVELRCDPISGHTALYWYRQSLGQGPEFLIYFQGTGAADDSGLPNDRFFAVRPEGSVSTLKIQRTERGDSAVYLCASSRGLASETQYFGPGTRLLVL.

The V gene is TRBV5-6, the J gene TRBJ1-2, with unresolved D. V lost 0 bases to trimming and J lost 5 bases, with 20 bases between them. This CDR3 comprises 17 residues. CDR1 and CDR2 (germline): SGHDT, YYEEEE. CDR3 sequence (DNA): TGTGCCAGCAGCTTGGTCGGACTCGCAACCGTCCCTTATGGCTACACCTTC. It yields the protein CASSLVGLATVPYGYTF. Combining the CDR3 with reference TRBV5-6 and TRBJ1-2 gives the whole variable domain DAGVTQSPTHLIKTRGQQVTLRCSPKSGHDTVSWYQQALGQGPQFIFQYYEEEERQRGNFPDRFSGHQFPNYSSELNVNALLLGDSALYLCASSLVGLATVPYGYTFGSGTRLTVV.

The chain recombines TRBV5-1 with TRBJ2-5; perhaps TRBD1 as D (6 bases). CDR1 and CDR2 from the germline V gene are SGHRS and YFSETQ. The CDR3 sequence is 15 residues long. Trimming pared 0 bases from V and 2 bases from J, leaving 11 bases between. In DNA, the CDR3 is TGCGCCAGCAGCTTGGTGGGGGCCGAACAAGAGACCCAGTACTTC. Protein sequence: CASSLVGAEQETQYF.

The chain is built from TRBV28 and TRBJ2-5, with 12 bases matching TRBD2. Germline V gene data show CDR1 as MDHEN and CDR2 as SYDVKM. V lost 6 bases and J lost 4; bases outside the gene matches: 6. This CDR3 is built from 15 residues. CDR3 bases: TGTGCCAGCAGCGCCCCGGGACTAGCGGGAGAGACCCAGTACTTC. Its translation is CASSAPGLAGETQYF. The variable domain in full, completed from reference TRBV28 and TRBJ2-5, reads DVKVTQSSRYLVKRTGEKVFLECVQDMDHENMFWYRQDPGLGLRLIYFSYDVKMKEKGDIPEGYSVSREKKERFSLILESASTNQTSMYLCASSAPGLAGETQYFGPGTRLLVL.

This clonotype turned up a few times. The chain links TRBV19 to TRBJ2-7; the D gene could be TRBD1 or TRBD2 (6 bases each). This CDR3 spans 15 amino acids. V was pared by 3 bases and J by 3 bases, with 15 bases between. The germline V gene encodes CDR1 LNHDA and CDR2 SQIVND (reference sequence). This CDR3 is CASSMGGTGRYEQYF. CDR3 in DNA: TGTGCCAGTAGTATGGGGGGAACAGGGCGCTACGAGCAGTACTTC. Full variable domain (outside the CDR3, taken from reference TRBV19 and TRBJ2-7): DGGITQSPKYLFRKEGQNVTLSCEQNLNHDAMYWYRQDPGQGLRLIYYSQIVNDFQKGDIAEGYSVSREKKESFPLTVTSAQKNPTAFYLCASSMGGTGRYEQYFGPGTRLTVT.

The chain recombines TRBV7-2 with TRBJ1-1, with TRBD1 identical over 7 bases. Trimming at V came to 5 bases and at J to 4 bases, leaving 7 bases not matched to a gene. The CDR3 loop spans 14 amino acids. Germline V gene lookup returns CDR1 SGHTA and CDR2 FQGNSA. DNA of the CDR3: TGTGCCAGCAGCCGGGACAGCCTCCTCACTGAAGCTTTCTTT. Translated, it gives CASSRDSLLTEAFF.

This clonotype was recorded a few times. As DNA, the CDR3 is TGTGCCAGCAGTGAAGGCGGAAAGTATAATTCACCCCTCCACTTT. Amino acids: CASSEGGKYNSPLHF. The V gene is TRBV25-1, the J gene TRBJ1-6; D is unclear. Trimming removed 2 bases at V and 4 bases at J, with 9 bases between. Germline V lookup: CDR1 MGHDK, CDR2 SYGVNS. This CDR3 is built from 15 residues.

The chain uses TRBV24-1 and TRBJ1-1; TRBD1 matches 7 bases. With 2 bases clipped from V and 6 bases from J, the junction kept 8 bases outside the gene matches. Germline assignment: CDR1 KGHDR and CDR2 SFDVKD. The CDR3 covers 15 residues. In nucleotides, the CDR3 is TGTGCCACCAGTGATTCGGACAGGAGGGGGTCTGAAGCTTTCTTT. Translating gives CATSDSDRRGSEAFF.

V and J are TRBV25-1 and TRBJ2-2, with 9 bases matching TRBD1. Germline V lookup: CDR1 MGHDK, CDR2 SYGVNS. The length of the CDR3 is 17 residues. V gave up 1 base and J gave up 4 bases; unmatched junction bases: 7. CDR3 sequence: CASSEFTGTGPTGELFF. CDR3 coding DNA: TGTGCCAGCAGTGAATTTACCGGGACAGGGCCCACCGGGGAGCTGTTTTTT.

This clonotype came up many times. The chain links TRBV30 to TRBJ2-1; D possibly corresponds to TRBD2 (5 bases). This CDR3 region has 11 residues. CDR1 and CDR2 from the germline V gene are GTSNPN and SVGIG (reference sequence). The ends were cut back, 1 base at V and 7 bases at J, with 5 bases in the middle. The DNA of the CDR3 is TGTGCCTGGAGTGGGAGGAATGAGCAGTTCTTC. Translated: CAWSGRNEQFF. Full variable domain (missing parts from reference TRBV30 and TRBJ2-1): SQTIHQWPATLVQPVGSPLSLECTVEGTSNPNLYWYRQAAGRGLQLLFYSVGIGQISSEVPQNLSASRPQDRQFILSSKKLLLSDSGFYLCAWSGRNEQFFGPGTRLTVL.

This clonotype was found a few times. The chain recombines TRBV6-2 or TRBV6-3 with TRBJ2-7, with D perhaps being TRBD1 or TRBD2 (5 bases each). With 2 bases removed from V and 7 bases from J, the gap between germline ends came to 12 bases. Germline values: CDR1 MNHEY, CDR2 SVGEGT. This CDR3 has 13 residues. The CDR3 loop is CASSYRGRGEQYF. The CDR3 nucleotides read TGTGCCAGCAGTTACCGGGGCCGAGGGGAGCAGTACTTC.

This chain uses TRBV5-1 with TRBJ2-1, with D possibly matching TRBD1 (6 bases). The CDR3 has 14 residues. The germline gives CDR1 SGHRS, CDR2 YFSETQ. Between the trimmed V and J ends, which lost 3 bases and 5 bases, there was a span of 12 bases. CDR3 sequence reads: CASSYRTENNEQFF. In DNA, the CDR3 is TGCGCCAGCAGCTACCGGACAGAAAACAATGAGCAGTTCTTC. Combining the CDR3 with reference TRBV5-1 and TRBJ2-1 gives the whole variable domain KAGVTQTPRYLIKTRGQQVTLSCSPISGHRSVSWYQQTPGQGLQFLFEYFSETQRNKGNFPGRFSGRQFSNSRSEMNVSTLELGDSALYLCASSYRTENNEQFFGPGTRLTVL.

This clonotype was counted between two and nine times. The V call is TRBV9, the J call TRBJ2-7; D is undetermined. Trimming shortened V by 0 bases and J by 4 bases, and 14 bases separated the two germline ends. This CDR3 region has 15 residues. The V gene's germline CDR1 is SGDLS and CDR2 YYNGEE. The DNA of the CDR3 is TGTGCCAGCAGCGTAGGGGGTACCTCAATGTACGAGCAGTACTTC. Protein: CASSVGGTSMYEQYF.

This clonotype appeared a few times. This chain connects TRBV30 to TRBJ2-1; TRBD2 aligns across 8 bases. The CDR3 is 14 residues long. The trim removed 0 bases at V and 4 bases at J, leaving 2 bases unmatched. The germline V gene encodes CDR1 GTSNPN and CDR2 SVGIG (reference sequence). The CDR3 here is CAWSVAGAYNEQFF. CDR3 sequence (DNA): TGTGCCTGGAGTGTAGCGGGAGCTTACAATGAGCAGTTCTTC.

The chain carries TRBV10-3 and TRBJ1-2, with D tentatively TRBD1 (5 bases). With 0 bases removed from V and 2 bases from J, the gap between germline ends came to 10 bases. Germline V CDR1 and CDR2: ENHRY, SYGVKD. The CDR3 is made up of 15 amino acids. CDR3 nucleotide sequence: TGTGCCATCAGTGAGTCAGCCGGGACGAACTATGGCTACACCTTC. Amino acid sequence: CAISESAGTNYGYTF.

This clonotype was observed a few times. The chain has TRBV24-1 and TRBJ2-3; 10 bases are a match to TRBD2. Germline values: CDR1 KGHDR, CDR2 SFDVKD. This CDR3 is built from 16 residues. With V trimmed by 2 bases and J by 5 bases, 6 bases remained unmatched. For the CDR3, the DNA is TGTGCCACCAGTGATTCAGTAGCGGGGGGCCGAGATACGCAGTATTTT. Translated, it gives CATSDSVAGGRDTQYF.

This rearrangement joins TRBV20-1 to TRBJ2-2; D not certain. The CDR3 has 16 residues. Trimming shortened V by 3 bases and J by 0 bases, and 14 bases separated the two germline ends. CDR1 and CDR2 from the germline V gene are DFQATT and SNEGSKA (reference sequence). CDR3 amino acids: CSARSAENTNTGELFF. The CDR3 DNA is TGCAGTGCTAGGTCGGCGGAAAACACGAACACCGGGGAGCTGTTTTTT.

The rearrangement links TRBV19 to TRBJ2-2, with 9 bases fitting TRBD2. J gave up 3 bases and V 11 bases, and 13 bases lay outside the gene matches. Germline V gene sequence: CDR1 LNHDA, CDR2 SQIVND (reference sequence). This CDR3 is 16 amino acids long. The CDR3 reads CASNYARGGYTGELFF. The CDR3 region has the DNA TGTGCCTCGAATTATGCGCGGGGGGGTTACACCGGGGAGCTGTTTTTT.

This clonotype was seen more than once but under ten times. This chain uses TRBV15 with TRBJ2-1; 13 bases map to TRBD2. V dropped 1 base and J dropped 8; count of bases not matched to a gene: 11. The CDR3 contains 18 residues. CDR1 is LNHNV and CDR2 is YYDKDF in the germline V gene (reference sequence). CDR3 sequence (DNA): TGTGCCACCAGCAGAGGTTTGACTACTAGCGGGAGGGCCCATGAGCAGTTCTTC. The encoded protein is CATSRGLTTSGRAHEQFF.

This clonotype has just a few counts. V usage is TRBV4-3 and J usage is TRBJ2-3; D may be TRBD2 (5 bases). V was cut by 2 bases and J by 7 bases, with 13 bases left in between. Germline V gives CDR1 LGHNA, CDR2 YSLEER. CDR3 size: 14 residues. CDR3 residues: CASSQTGRLHTQYF. The CDR3, as DNA: TGCGCCAGCAGCCAAACGGGAAGACTCCATACGCAGTATTTT.

This clonotype was seen more than once but under ten times. This rearrangement joins TRBV18 to TRBJ2-3; 15 bases fit TRBD2. This CDR3 has 21 residues. The J segment lost 0 bases and the V segment lost 2 bases, leaving 12 bases of the junction unmatched. Germline loops: CDR1 KGHSH, CDR2 LQKENI. Here the CDR3 reads CASSPTAGLAGGPSSTDTQYF. The CDR3, as DNA: TGTGCCAGCTCACCAACCGCGGGACTAGCGGGGGGACCTTCTAGCACAGATACGCAGTATTTT.